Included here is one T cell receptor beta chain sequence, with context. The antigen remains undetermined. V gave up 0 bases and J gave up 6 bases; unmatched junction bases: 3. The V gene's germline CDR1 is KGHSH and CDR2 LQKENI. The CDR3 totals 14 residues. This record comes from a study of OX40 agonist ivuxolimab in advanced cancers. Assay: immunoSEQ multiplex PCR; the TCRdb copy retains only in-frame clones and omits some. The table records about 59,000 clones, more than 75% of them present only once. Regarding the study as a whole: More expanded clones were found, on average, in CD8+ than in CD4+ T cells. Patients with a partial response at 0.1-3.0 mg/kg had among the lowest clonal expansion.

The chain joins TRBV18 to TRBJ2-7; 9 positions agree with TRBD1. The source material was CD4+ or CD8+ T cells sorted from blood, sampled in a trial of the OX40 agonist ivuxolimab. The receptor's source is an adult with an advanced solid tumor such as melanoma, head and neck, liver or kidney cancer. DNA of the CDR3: TGTGCCAGCTCACCACCGGGGACAGGGCGCGAGCAGTACTTC. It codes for CASSPPGTGREQYF.